This T cell receptor beta chain came from a study of OX40 agonist ivuxolimab in advanced cancers. TCRdb keeps only in-frame clones here, not all; method: immunoSEQ multiplex PCR. The repertoire consists of about 35,000 clones, with over 80% occurring once and the leading ten covering 1.5% to 2%. The sequence derives from an adult with an advanced solid tumor such as melanoma, head and neck, liver or kidney cancer. This sample comprised CD4+ or CD8+ T cells sorted from blood, obtained in a trial of the OX40 agonist ivuxolimab.

The CDR3 loop is CASRAGGGKTEAFF. The CDR3 region has the DNA TGTGCCAGCAGGGCAGGGGGAGGGAAAACTGAAGCTTTCTTT. This chain links TRBV28 with TRBJ1-1, with 7 nucleotides matching TRBD1. Germline values: CDR1 MDHEN, CDR2 SYDVKM. V dropped 6 bases and J dropped 5; count of bases not matched to a gene: 9. The CDR3 covers 14 residues.